The 32 T cell receptor beta chains reported below all come from one sample, sequenced in a study of shared clonotypes between healthy human individuals. Assay used: immunoSEQ multiplex PCR; TCRdb lists only in-frame clones, some missing. Of about 480,000 clones listed, about four fifths are singletons. The sample comprised PBMCs. The receptors originated from a middle-aged woman in good health. Some clones in this sample may be carry-over from other donors' samples.

The chain combines TRBV2 with TRBJ2-3; 9 bases align to TRBD2. The V and J ends lost 3 bases and 3 bases, in that order; junction bases with no gene match: 4. The V gene's germline CDR1 is SNHLY and CDR2 FYNNEI. The CDR3 covers 15 residues. CDR3 region: CASSEREGRTDTQYF. CDR3 DNA sequence: TGTGCCAGCAGTGAGCGGGAGGGCCGAACAGATACGCAGTATTTT.

The chain has TRBV18 and TRBJ1-1; D uncertain. Germline assignment: CDR1 KGHSH and CDR2 LQKENI. This CDR3 spans 15 amino acids. The V end was cut by 0 bases, the J end by 2 bases, with 10 bases between. CDR3 loop: CASSPPGRANTEAFF. DNA for the CDR3: TGTGCCAGCTCACCACCGGGGAGGGCAAACACTGAAGCTTTCTTT. Drawing the rest from reference TRBV18 and TRBJ1-1, the complete variable domain is NAGVMQNPRHLVRRRGQEARLRCSPMKGHSHVYWYRQLPEEGLKFMVYLQKENIIDESGMPKERFSAEFPKEGPSILRIQQVVRGDSAAYFCASSPPGRANTEAFFGQGTRLTVV.

This rearrangement joins TRBV6-5 to TRBJ1-1; D not certain. V was trimmed by 2 bases and J by 2 bases, leaving 9 bases between them. CDR3 length: 14 residues. Germline lookup yields CDR1 MNHEY and CDR2 SVGAGI. CDR3 DNA sequence: TGTGCCAGCAGTTACAATAGAGATAACACTGAAGCTTTCTTT. As protein: CASSYNRDNTEAFF.

This sequence joins TRBV7-9 and TRBJ1-2; D remains ambiguous. The CDR3 runs 16 residues. V was cut by 5 bases and J by 0 bases, with 16 bases left in between. Germline V lookup: CDR1 SEHNR, CDR2 FQNEAQ (reference sequence). This chain's CDR3 is CASSPTPDRTNYGYTF. The CDR3 DNA follows: TGTGCCAGCAGCCCTACACCTGACCGTACTAACTATGGCTACACCTTC.

The rearrangement links TRBV7-2 to TRBJ2-5; 12 nucleotides line up with TRBD2. This CDR3 is built from 16 residues. Per the germline V gene, CDR1 is SGHTA and CDR2 is FQGNSA. With 5 bases clipped from V and 0 bases from J, the junction kept 4 bases outside the gene matches. The CDR3 spells CASSPLAGGYQETQYF. CDR3 nucleotide sequence: TGTGCCAGCAGCCCCCTAGCGGGAGGGTACCAAGAGACCCAGTACTTC.

This chain connects TRBV19 to TRBJ2-1; 11 bases match TRBD2. The germline CDR1 and CDR2 sequences are LNHDA and SQIVND (reference sequence). The CDR3 consists of 18 residues. After removal of 2 bases from V and 4 bases from J, the junction contained 10 bases not matched to a gene. The DNA for the CDR3 is TGTGCCAGTAGTATAAATTGGGCTAGCGGGAGGTCTTACAATGAGCAGTTCTTC. It encodes CASSINWASGRSYNEQFF.

This clone has ten or more counts. The chain carries TRBV7-6 and TRBJ2-7, with 7 bases that match TRBD2. J lost 9 bases, V lost 5 bases, and 16 bases had no gene match. CDR1 and CDR2 (germline): SGHVS, FNYEAQ. The CDR3 length is 15 residues. The CDR3 protein is CASSQKGLGGRVQYF. CDR3 sequence (DNA): TGTGCCAGCAGCCAGAAGGGCCTCGGCGGGAGAGTGCAGTACTTC.

The chain employs TRBV7-9 and TRBJ2-1; 8 bases line up with TRBD2. Trimming removed 5 bases from V and 1 base from J; junction bases left unmatched: 4. Germline CDR1 reads SEHNR; CDR2 reads FQNEAQ (reference sequence). This CDR3 region has 15 residues. CDR3: CASSPRGGSYNEQFF. CDR3 DNA sequence: TGTGCCAGCAGCCCCCGGGGGGGTTCCTACAATGAGCAGTTCTTC. The full variable domain, rest sourced from reference TRBV7-9 and TRBJ2-1, is DTGVSQNPRHKITKRGQNVTFRCDPISEHNRLYWYRQTLGQGPEFLTYFQNEAQLEKSRLLSDRFSAERPKGSFSTLEIQRTEQGDSAMYLCASSPRGGSYNEQFFGPGTRLTVL.

The chain is built from TRBV6-6 and TRBJ1-1, with D tentatively TRBD1 (6 bases). The CDR3 contains 15 residues. Germline CDR1 and CDR2: MNHNY and SVGAGI (reference sequence). Between the trimmed V and J ends, which lost 2 bases and 3 bases, there was a span of 13 bases. CDR3 sequence: CASSYGGHGDTEAFF. The DNA for the CDR3 is TGTGCCAGCAGTTACGGGGGGCATGGGGACACTGAAGCTTTCTTT.

The chain uses TRBV18 and TRBJ2-1; a possible D gene is TRBD2 (5 bases). V was cut by 1 base and J by 10 bases, with 14 bases left in between. In germline, CDR1 is KGHSH, CDR2 LQKENI. The CDR3 spans 14 residues. The CDR3, as DNA: TGTGCCAGCTCACCACGTACTAGAACGGAGGAGCAGTTCTTC. Residues: CASSPRTRTEEQFF.

This chain connects TRBV28 to TRBJ1-1, with D maybe TRBD1 (6 bases). This CDR3 contains 14 residues. CDR1 and CDR2 (germline): MDHEN, SYDVKM. V lost 2 bases and J lost 1, with 8 bases in between. The CDR3 loop reads CASSLPTGNTEAFF. CDR3 nucleotides: TGTGCCAGCAGTTTACCGACAGGGAACACTGAAGCTTTCTTT.

This clone occurred a few times. This chain joins TRBV6-1 and TRBJ2-3; the D gene is possibly TRBD2 (7 bases). Trimming shortened V by 5 bases and J by 0 bases, and 12 bases separated the two germline ends. This CDR3 region has 15 residues. In germline, CDR1 is MNHNS, CDR2 SASEGT. The CDR3 sequence: CASSSGGLSTDTQYF. CDR3 DNA: TGTGCCAGCAGTTCCGGGGGGCTTAGCACAGATACGCAGTATTTT.

The chain carries TRBV7-9 and TRBJ2-5, with a possible D match to TRBD1 (5 bases). Germline-derived CDR1 and CDR2 are SEHNR and FQNEAQ (reference sequence). The CDR3 extends over 15 amino acids. Trimming removed 5 bases at V and 5 bases at J, with 18 bases between. The CDR3 DNA sequence: TGTGCCAGCAGCCTACTGGGGCAGGGATCGGAGACCCAGTACTTC. It encodes CASSLLGQGSETQYF.

Of note for this clone: Mismatch with germline at one junction end may stem from a read error. The J gene is TRBJ2-5, the V gene TRBV2; TRBD2 matches at 12 bases. The CDR3 covers 15 residues. Germline V gene data show CDR1 as SNHLY and CDR2 as FYNNEI. CDR3 DNA sequence: TGTGCCAGCAGGCGGACTAGCGGGGACCAAGGGACCCAGTACTTC. This sequence encodes CASRRTSGDQGTQYF.

V usage is TRBV7-2 and J usage is TRBJ2-5; D might be TRBD1 (5 bases). This CDR3 is 15 amino acids long. V gave up 2 bases and J gave up 5 bases, with 15 bases separating them. Germline assignment: CDR1 SGHTA and CDR2 FQGNSA. The CDR3 sequence: CASSLWVGLGETQYF. CDR3 sequence (DNA): TGTGCCAGCAGCTTATGGGTGGGGCTAGGGGAGACCCAGTACTTC. The full variable domain, with the rest looked up from reference TRBV7-2 and TRBJ2-5, is GAGVSQSPSNKVTEKGKDVELRCDPISGHTALYWYRQSLGQGLEFLIYFQGNSAPDKSGLPSDRFSAERTGGSVSTLTIQRTQQEDSAVYLCASSLWVGLGETQYFGPGTRLLVL.

The chain has TRBV9 and TRBJ1-2; weak D call: TRBD1 (5 bases). CDR1 is SGDLS and CDR2 is YYNGEE in the germline V gene. The CDR3 loop spans 14 amino acids. Trimming took 3 bases from V and 7 from J, leaving 16 bases between them. This chain's CDR3 is CASSENRLKGGYTF. CDR3 DNA: TGTGCCAGCAGCGAAAACAGGCTGAAGGGTGGCTACACCTTC. The full variable domain, in which reference TRBV9 and TRBJ1-2 provide the parts outside the CDR3, is DSGVTQTPKHLITATGQRVTLRCSPRSGDLSVYWYQQSLDQGLQFLIQYYNGEERAKGNILERFSAQQFPDLHSELNLSSLELGDSALYFCASSENRLKGGYTFGSGTRLTVV.

For this clone: The same CDR3 can be traced to other DNA sequences in this sample. The chain uses TRBV5-4 and TRBJ1-5, with a possible D match to TRBD1 (5 bases). The germline gives CDR1 SGHNT, CDR2 YYREEE (reference sequence). The CDR3 is 13 residues long. V was shortened by 0 bases and J by 5 bases, with 6 bases between the two germline ends. CDR3 DNA: TGTGCCAGCAGCTTGGGCAGGGATCAGCCCCAGCATTTT. It codes for CASSLGRDQPQHF.

V usage is TRBV28 and J usage is TRBJ2-3; 7 bases fit TRBD2. The CDR3 totals 15 residues. Germline CDR1 reads MDHEN; CDR2 reads SYDVKM. V shed 10 bases, J shed 3 bases, and the junction held 13 bases outside the gene matches. The DNA for the CDR3 is TGTGCCATCACTCCGGGACTACCGGAAACAGATACGCAGTATTTT. Amino acid sequence: CAITPGLPETDTQYF.

The chain combines TRBV5-3 with TRBJ2-7; D gene unclear. TRBV5-3 carries the ORF label, with uncertain function. The CDR3 is made up of 15 amino acids. Trimming removed 6 bases at V and 2 bases at J, with 18 bases between. The DNA for the CDR3 is TGTGCCAGAAACCGGCAGCTTCCTCACACCTACGAGCAGTACTTC. Its translation is CARNRQLPHTYEQYF.

V and J are TRBV18 and TRBJ2-1; D is perhaps TRBD1 (6 bases). The CDR3 runs to 15 residues. CDR1 is KGHSH and CDR2 is LQKENI in the germline V gene. V lost 2 bases to trimming and J lost 5 bases, with 13 bases between them. The CDR3 protein is CASSPGQGRNNEQFF. The CDR3 DNA is TGTGCCAGCTCACCAGGCCAGGGGAGAAACAATGAGCAGTTCTTC.

A word on this clone: The sample has other DNA sequences that encode this CDR3 too. The rearrangement links TRBV19 to TRBJ2-7; D is tentatively TRBD1 or TRBD2 (5 bases each). The V end lost 1 base, the J end lost 0 bases, and 7 bases lay between the germline ends. This CDR3 spans 14 amino acids. Germline V gives CDR1 LNHDA, CDR2 SQIVND (reference sequence). CDR3: CASSIAGASYEQYF. The CDR3 coding sequence is TGTGCCAGTAGTATAGCCGGGGCCTCCTACGAGCAGTACTTC.

The V and J genes are TRBV4-2 and TRBJ2-5, with TRBD2 identical over 7 bases. Trimming removed 4 bases from V and 11 bases from J; junction bases left unmatched: 7. The CDR3 sequence is 12 residues long. Germline V CDR1 and CDR2: LGHNA, YNFKEQ. In DNA form, the CDR3 reads TGTGCCAGCAGCCCCCTCGACGGGGGGCAGTACTTC. Amino acids: CASSPLDGGQYF.

On this clone itself: Other DNA sequences in the same sample also yield this CDR3. The chain has TRBV7-2 and TRBJ2-2, with TRBD1 matching 9 bases. The CDR3 contains 15 residues. In germline, CDR1 is SGHTA, CDR2 FQGNSA. Trimming cost V 4 bases and J 4 bases; bases outside gene matches: 4. The CDR3 region is CASSSRQGGTGELFF. CDR3 nucleotides: TGTGCCAGCAGCTCCAGACAGGGGGGCACCGGGGAGCTGTTTTTT.

The V and J genes are TRBV2 and TRBJ1-2; D perhaps matches TRBD1 (6 bases). CDR1 SNHLY and CDR2 FYNNEI come from the germline V gene. V gave up 4 bases and J gave up 7 bases, with 16 bases separating them. CDR3 length: 14 amino acids. CDR3 protein: CASSAGRDIGGYTF. Written as DNA, the CDR3 is TGTGCCAGCAGTGCCGGAAGGGACATCGGTGGCTACACCTTC.

A word on this clone: Other DNA sequences in the same sample also yield this CDR3. The rearrangement links TRBV5-1 to TRBJ2-1; D gene unclear. Per germline, CDR1 SGHRS and CDR2 YFSETQ. There are 14 residues in the CDR3. The V end lost 4 bases, the J end lost 0 bases, and 8 bases lay between the germline ends. CDR3 in DNA: TGCGCCAGCAGCCCCCTGAGCTCCTACAATGAGCAGTTCTTC. Amino acids: CASSPLSSYNEQFF.

The count of this clone is one. The chain carries TRBV11-2 and TRBJ2-1; TRBD2 agrees at 10 bases. V trimming: 2 bases; J trimming: 1 base; junction bases outside the gene matches: 5. This CDR3 region has 17 residues. Looked up from germline, CDR1 is SGHAT and CDR2 is FQNNGV. Here the CDR3 DNA reads TGTGCCAGCAGCTTACGCAGGACTAGCGGATCCTACAATGAGCAGTTCTTC. Its translation is CASSLRRTSGSYNEQFF.

This clone was detected a few times. V and J are TRBV19 and TRBJ2-7; 7 bases agree with TRBD2. This CDR3 contains 16 residues. Germline trimming cut 3 bases from V and 2 bases from J; bases unmatched to any gene: 10. CDR1 is LNHDA, CDR2 SQIVND, per germline (reference sequence). This CDR3 is CASSIRGSGNPYEQYF. CDR3 nucleotide sequence: TGTGCCAGTAGTATCCGAGGGAGCGGGAACCCCTACGAGCAGTACTTC.

The rearrangement uses TRBV30 and TRBJ1-4, with D possibly being TRBD1 (6 bases). With 0 bases removed from V and 5 bases from J, the gap between germline ends came to 13 bases. The CDR3 runs 15 residues. Germline CDR1 and CDR2: GTSNPN and SVGIG (reference sequence). As DNA, the CDR3 is TGTGCCTGGAGTGTACTGGGGGCTAGGAATGAAAAACTGTTTTTT. It translates to CAWSVLGARNEKLFF.

The rearrangement links TRBV13 to TRBJ2-5; D possibly uses TRBD1 or TRBD2 (6 bases each). Germline CDR1 is PRHDT and CDR2 is FYEKMQ (reference sequence). The CDR3 runs 15 residues. V was clipped by 0 bases and J by 3 bases, with 11 bases between them. The CDR3 protein is CASSLGGGYEETQYF. The CDR3, as DNA: TGTGCCAGCAGCTTAGGCGGGGGCTACGAAGAGACCCAGTACTTC.

The CDR3 region is CSVELSSGRVVTEAFF. Written as DNA, the CDR3 is TGCAGCGTTGAACTTTCGTCGGGCAGGGTAGTCACTGAAGCTTTCTTT. This chain connects TRBV29-1 to TRBJ1-1, with D perhaps TRBD1 (5 bases). The V end lost 2 bases, the J end lost 4 bases, and 20 bases lay between the germline ends. Germline values: CDR1 SQVTM, CDR2 ANQGSEA. CDR3 length: 16 amino acids. Supplemented by reference TRBV29-1 and TRBJ1-1, the full variable domain reads SAVISQKPSRDICQRGTSLTIQCQVDSQVTMMFWYRQQPGQSLTLIATANQGSEATYESGFVIDKFPISRPNLTFSTLTVSNMSPEDSSIYLCSVELSSGRVVTEAFFGQGTRLTVV.

Worth noting for this clone: In the same sample, other DNA sequences code for this CDR3. The chain combines TRBV5-4 with TRBJ2-1; 12 positions agree with TRBD2. CDR1 and CDR2 from the germline V gene are SGHNT and YYREEE (reference sequence). After removal of 4 bases from V and 4 bases from J, the junction contained 3 bases not matched to a gene. CDR3 length equals 15 residues. The CDR3 DNA reads as TGTGCCAGCAGCCCGGGACTAGCGGGTTACAATGAGCAGTTCTTC. Translating it yields CASSPGLAGYNEQFF.

The V call is TRBV29-1, the J call TRBJ1-1; D perhaps matches TRBD1 (5 bases). Germline V gene sequence: CDR1 SQVTM, CDR2 ANQGSEA. This CDR3 has 12 amino acids. The V end was cut by 7 bases, the J end by 0 bases, with 9 bases between. The CDR3 sequence is CSAGRLNTEAFF. For the CDR3, the DNA is TGCAGCGCGGGACGGTTGAACACTGAAGCTTTCTTT.